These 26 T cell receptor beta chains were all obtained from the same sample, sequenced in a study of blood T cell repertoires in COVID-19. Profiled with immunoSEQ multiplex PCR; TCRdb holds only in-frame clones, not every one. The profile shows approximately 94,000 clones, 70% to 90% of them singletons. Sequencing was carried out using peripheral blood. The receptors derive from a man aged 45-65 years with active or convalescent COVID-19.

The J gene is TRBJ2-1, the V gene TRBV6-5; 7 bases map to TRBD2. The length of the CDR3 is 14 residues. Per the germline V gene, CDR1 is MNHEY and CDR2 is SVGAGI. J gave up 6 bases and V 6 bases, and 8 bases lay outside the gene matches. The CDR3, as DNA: TGTGCCAGCAGGAGCGGGGCCTTTTCCAATGAGCAGTTCTTC. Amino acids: CASRSGAFSNEQFF.

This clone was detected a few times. CDR3 amino acids: CASSLSDEQFF. In DNA, the CDR3 is TGTGCCAGCAGCTTAAGCGATGAGCAGTTCTTC. V is TRBV13 and J is TRBJ2-1, with D uncertain. The V end lost 2 bases, the J end lost 8 bases, and 4 bases lay between the germline ends. The CDR3 is made up of 11 amino acids. The V gene's germline CDR1 is PRHDT and CDR2 FYEKMQ (reference sequence).

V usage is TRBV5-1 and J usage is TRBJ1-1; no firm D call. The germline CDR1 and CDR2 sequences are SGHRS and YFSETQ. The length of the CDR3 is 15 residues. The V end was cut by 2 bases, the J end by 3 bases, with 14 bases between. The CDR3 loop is CASSLYNLGDTEAFF. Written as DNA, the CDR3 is TGCGCCAGCAGCTTATACAACCTAGGCGACACTGAAGCTTTCTTT.

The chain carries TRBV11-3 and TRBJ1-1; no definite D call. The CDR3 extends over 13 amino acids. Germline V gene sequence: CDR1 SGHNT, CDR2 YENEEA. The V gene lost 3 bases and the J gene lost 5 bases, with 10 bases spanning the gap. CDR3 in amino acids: CASSFRPETEAFF. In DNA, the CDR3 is TGTGCCAGCAGCTTCCGCCCGGAGACTGAAGCTTTCTTT. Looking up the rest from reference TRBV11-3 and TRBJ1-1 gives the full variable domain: EAGVVQSPRYKIIEKKQPVAFWCNPISGHNTLYWYLQNLGQGPELLIRYENEEAVDDSQLPKDRFSAERLKGVDSTLKIQPAELGDSAVYLCASSFRPETEAFFGQGTRLTVV.

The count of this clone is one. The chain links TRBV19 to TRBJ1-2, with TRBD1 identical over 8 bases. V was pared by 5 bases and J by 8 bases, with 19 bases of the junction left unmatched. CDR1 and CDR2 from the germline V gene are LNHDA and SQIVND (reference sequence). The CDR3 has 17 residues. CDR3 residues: CASSPRGPGQVKKGYTF. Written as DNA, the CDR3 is TGTGCCAGTAGTCCTAGGGGACCGGGACAGGTGAAAAAAGGCTACACCTTC.

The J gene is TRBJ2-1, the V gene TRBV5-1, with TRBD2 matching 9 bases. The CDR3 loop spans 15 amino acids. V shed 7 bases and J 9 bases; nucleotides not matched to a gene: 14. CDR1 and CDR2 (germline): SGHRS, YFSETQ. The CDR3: CASAQGLAGSSEQFF. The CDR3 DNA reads TGCGCCAGCGCCCAGGGGCTAGCGGGATCGAGTGAGCAGTTCTTC.

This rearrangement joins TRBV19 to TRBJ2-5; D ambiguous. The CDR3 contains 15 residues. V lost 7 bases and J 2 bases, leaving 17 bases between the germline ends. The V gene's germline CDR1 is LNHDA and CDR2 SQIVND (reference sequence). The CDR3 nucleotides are TGTGCCAGTAAAGGATCTTCTAGTTGGCAAGAGACCCAGTACTTC. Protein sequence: CASKGSSSWQETQYF.

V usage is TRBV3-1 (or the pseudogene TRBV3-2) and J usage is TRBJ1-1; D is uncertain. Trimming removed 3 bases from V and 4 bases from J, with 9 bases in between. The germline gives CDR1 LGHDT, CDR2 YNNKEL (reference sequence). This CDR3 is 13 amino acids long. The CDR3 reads CASSHTWATEAFF. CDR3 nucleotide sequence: TGTGCCAGCAGCCACACATGGGCCACTGAAGCTTTCTTT.

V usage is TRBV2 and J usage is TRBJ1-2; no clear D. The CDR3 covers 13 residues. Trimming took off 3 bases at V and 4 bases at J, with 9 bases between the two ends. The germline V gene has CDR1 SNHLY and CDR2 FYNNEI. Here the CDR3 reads CASSDRGSYGYTF. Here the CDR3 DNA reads TGTGCCAGCAGTGATCGAGGCAGCTATGGCTACACCTTC.

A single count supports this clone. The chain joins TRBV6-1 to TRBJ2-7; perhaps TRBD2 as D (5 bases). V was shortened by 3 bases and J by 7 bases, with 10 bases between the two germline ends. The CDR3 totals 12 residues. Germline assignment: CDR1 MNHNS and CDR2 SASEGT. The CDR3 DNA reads TGTGCCAGCAGTGATGGTCGGACTGAGCAGTACTTC. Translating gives CASSDGRTEQYF.

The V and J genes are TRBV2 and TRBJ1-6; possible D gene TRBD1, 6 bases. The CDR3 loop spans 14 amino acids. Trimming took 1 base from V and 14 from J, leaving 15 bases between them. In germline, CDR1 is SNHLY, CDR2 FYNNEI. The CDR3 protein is CASSEEGDGWALHF. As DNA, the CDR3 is TGTGCCAGCAGTGAAGAGGGGGACGGATGGGCCCTCCACTTT.

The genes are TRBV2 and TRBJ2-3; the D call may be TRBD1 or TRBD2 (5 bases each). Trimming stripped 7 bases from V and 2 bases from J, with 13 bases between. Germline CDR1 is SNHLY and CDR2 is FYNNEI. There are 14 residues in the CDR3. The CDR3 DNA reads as TGTGCCAGCACTGAGGGGCTAACCACAGATACGCAGTATTTT. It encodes CASTEGLTTDTQYF.

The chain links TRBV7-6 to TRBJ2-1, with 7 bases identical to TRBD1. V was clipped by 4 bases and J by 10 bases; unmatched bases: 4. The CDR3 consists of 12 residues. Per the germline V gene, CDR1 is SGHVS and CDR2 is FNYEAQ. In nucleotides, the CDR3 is TGTGCCAGCAGCTCCCGGGACAGCGAGCAGTTCTTC. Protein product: CASSSRDSEQFF. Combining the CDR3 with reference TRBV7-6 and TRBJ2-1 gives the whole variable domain GAGVSQSPRYKVTKRGQDVALRCDPISGHVSLYWYRQALGQGPEFLTYFNYEAQQDKSGLPNDRFSAERPEGSISTLTIQRTEQRDSAMYRCASSSRDSEQFFGPGTRLTVL.

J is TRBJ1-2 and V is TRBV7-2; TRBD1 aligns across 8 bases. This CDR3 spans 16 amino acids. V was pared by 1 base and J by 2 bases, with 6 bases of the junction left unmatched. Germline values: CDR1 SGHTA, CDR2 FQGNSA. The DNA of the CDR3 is TGTGCCAGCAGCTTAGTTCCCGGACAGGGCAACTATGGCTACACCTTC. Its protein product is CASSLVPGQGNYGYTF.

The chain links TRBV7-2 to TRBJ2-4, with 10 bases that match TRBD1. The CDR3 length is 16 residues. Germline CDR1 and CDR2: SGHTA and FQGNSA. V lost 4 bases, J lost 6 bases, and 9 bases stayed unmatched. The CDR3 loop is CASSWGEGQGGNIQYF. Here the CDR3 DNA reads TGTGCCAGCAGCTGGGGCGAAGGACAGGGGGGAAACATTCAGTACTTC.

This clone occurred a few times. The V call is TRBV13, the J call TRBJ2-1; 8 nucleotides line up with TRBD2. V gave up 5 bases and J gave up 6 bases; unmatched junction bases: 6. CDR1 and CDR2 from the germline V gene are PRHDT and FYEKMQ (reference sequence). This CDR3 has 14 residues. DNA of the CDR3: TGTGCCAGCAGCCTCACTAGCGGTGGCAATGAGCAGTTCTTC. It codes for CASSLTSGGNEQFF.

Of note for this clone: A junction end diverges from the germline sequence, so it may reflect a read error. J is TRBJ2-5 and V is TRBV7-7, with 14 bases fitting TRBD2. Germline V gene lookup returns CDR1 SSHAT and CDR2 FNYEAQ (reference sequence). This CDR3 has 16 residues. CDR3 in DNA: TGTGCTAGCAGCTTAGGGACTAGCGGGGGACAAGAGACCCAGTACTTC. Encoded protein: CASSLGTSGGQETQYF.

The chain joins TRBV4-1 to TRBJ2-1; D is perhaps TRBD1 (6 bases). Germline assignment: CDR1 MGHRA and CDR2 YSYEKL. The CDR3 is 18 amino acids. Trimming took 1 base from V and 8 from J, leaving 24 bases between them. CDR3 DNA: TGCGCCAGCAGCCAAGGGCTAGGGGGATTGAATATCCAATATGAGCAGTTCTTC. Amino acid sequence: CASSQGLGGLNIQYEQFF.

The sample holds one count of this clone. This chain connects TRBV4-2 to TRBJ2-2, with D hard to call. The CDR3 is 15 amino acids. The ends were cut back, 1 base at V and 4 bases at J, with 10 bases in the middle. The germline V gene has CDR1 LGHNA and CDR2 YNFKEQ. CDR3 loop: CASSQGTGPTGELFF. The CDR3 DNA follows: TGTGCCAGCAGCCAAGGTACGGGTCCCACCGGGGAGCTGTTTTTT.

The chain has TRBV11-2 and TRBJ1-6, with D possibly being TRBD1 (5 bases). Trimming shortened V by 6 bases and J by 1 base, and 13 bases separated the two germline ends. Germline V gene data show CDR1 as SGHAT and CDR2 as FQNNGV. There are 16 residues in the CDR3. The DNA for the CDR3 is TGTGCCAGCAGACAACCCCGGGGGTCCTATAATTCACCCCTCCACTTT. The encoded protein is CASRQPRGSYNSPLHF.

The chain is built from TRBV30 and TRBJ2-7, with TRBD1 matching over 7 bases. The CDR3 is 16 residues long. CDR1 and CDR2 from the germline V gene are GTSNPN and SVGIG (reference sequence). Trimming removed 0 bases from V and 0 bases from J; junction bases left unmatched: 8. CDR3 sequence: CAWSVAWGQPSYEQYF. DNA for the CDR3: TGTGCCTGGAGTGTAGCTTGGGGACAGCCCTCCTACGAGCAGTACTTC.

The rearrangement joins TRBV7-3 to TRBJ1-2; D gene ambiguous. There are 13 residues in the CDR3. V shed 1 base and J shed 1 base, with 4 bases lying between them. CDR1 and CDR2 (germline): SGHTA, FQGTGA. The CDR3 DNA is TGTGCCAGCAGCTTAATCAGTAACTATGGCTACACCTTC. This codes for CASSLISNYGYTF.

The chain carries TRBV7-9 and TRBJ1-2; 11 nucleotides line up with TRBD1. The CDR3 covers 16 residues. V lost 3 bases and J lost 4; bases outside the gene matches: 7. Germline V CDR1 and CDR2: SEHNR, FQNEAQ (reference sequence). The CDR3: CASSFYGQGASYGYTF. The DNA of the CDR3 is TGTGCCAGCAGCTTCTACGGACAGGGGGCGAGCTATGGCTACACCTTC. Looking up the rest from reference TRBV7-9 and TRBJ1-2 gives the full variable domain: DTGVSQNPRHKITKRGQNVTFRCDPISEHNRLYWYRQTLGQGPEFLTYFQNEAQLEKSRLLSDRFSAERPKGSFSTLEIQRTEQGDSAMYLCASSFYGQGASYGYTFGSGTRLTVV.

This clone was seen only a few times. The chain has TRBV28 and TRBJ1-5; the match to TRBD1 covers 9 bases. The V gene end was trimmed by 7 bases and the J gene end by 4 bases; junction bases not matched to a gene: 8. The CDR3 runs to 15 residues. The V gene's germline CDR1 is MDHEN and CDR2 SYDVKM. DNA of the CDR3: TGTGCCAGCACCACTACAGGGGGCAAAAATCAGCCCCAGCATTTT. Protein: CASTTTGGKNQPQHF.

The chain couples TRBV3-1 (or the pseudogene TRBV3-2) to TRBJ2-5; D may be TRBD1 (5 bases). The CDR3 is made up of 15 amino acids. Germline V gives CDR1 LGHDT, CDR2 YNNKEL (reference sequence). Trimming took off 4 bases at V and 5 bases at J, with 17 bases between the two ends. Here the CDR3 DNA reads TGTGCCAGCAGCCGCACACCGGACAAAGACGAGACCCAGTACTTC. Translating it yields CASSRTPDKDETQYF.

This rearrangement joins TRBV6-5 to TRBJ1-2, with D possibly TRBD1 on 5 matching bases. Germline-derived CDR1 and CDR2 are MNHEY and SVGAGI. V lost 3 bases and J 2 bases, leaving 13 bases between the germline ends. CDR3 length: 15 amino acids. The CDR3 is CASSYQTGGNYGYTF. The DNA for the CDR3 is TGTGCCAGCAGTTATCAAACGGGGGGGAACTATGGCTACACCTTC.